This T cell receptor (beta chain) emerged from a study of blood T cell repertoires in COVID-19. This table comes from immunoSEQ multiplex PCR, and its TCRdb copy is limited to in-frame clones, with some not included. This table has around 46,000 clones, roughly 86% appearing once. The V gene lost 3 bases and the J gene lost 5 bases, with 15 bases spanning the gap. The CDR3 loop spans 14 amino acids. Looked up from germline, CDR1 is SGDLS and CDR2 is YYNGEE. The source of this sequence is a man aged 55-75 years with active or convalescent COVID-19. Input material: peripheral blood. The rearrangement links TRBV9 to TRBJ2-7; D ambiguous. Here the CDR3 DNA reads TGTGCCAGCAGCGCTGGCGACTTACGGGACGAGCAGTACTTC. The encoded protein is CASSAGDLRDEQYF.